The rows below give T cell receptor beta chains drawn from one sample of a study of blood T cell repertoires in COVID-19. Some clones are missing from TCRdb's copy, which holds only in-frame ones; the method was immunoSEQ multiplex PCR. The data hold 150,000 to 200,000 clones, with 85% to 95% observed a single time. The material sequenced was peripheral blood. The receptors here all came from a woman aged 50 to 60 with acute or convalescent COVID-19. CDR3s include the opening cysteine and the closing phenylalanine or tryptophan. D genes are given only for firm matches. Clone size is given for some rows only: seen once, a few or many times, or a class if the clone is expanded.

V gene	D gene	J gene	clone size	CDR3 protein	CDR3 DNA
TRBV10-3	-	TRBJ2-7	-	CAISDSGKSSYEQYF	TGTGCCATCAGTGATAGCGGAAAAAGCTCCTACGAGCAGTACTTC
TRBV3-1/TRBV3-2	-	TRBJ2-3	-	CASSFLEDTQYF	TGTGCCAGCAGCTTCCTGGAGGATACGCAGTATTTT
TRBV6-6	-	TRBJ2-2	-	CASSPTRSGELFF	TGTGCCAGCAGTCCGACTAGGTCCGGGGAGCTGTTTTTT
TRBV15	-	TRBJ2-7	-	CATSRERTFAYEQYF	TGTGCCACCAGCAGAGAACGGACATTCGCTTACGAGCAGTACTTC
TRBV30	-	TRBJ2-7	-	CAWSLTGGGYEQYF	TGTGCCTGGAGTCTAACAGGGGGAGGGTACGAGCAGTACTTC
TRBV11-2	-	TRBJ1-6	-	CASSPQSSYNSPLHF	TGTGCCAGCAGCCCACAGAGCTCCTATAATTCACCCCTCCACTTT
TRBV18	-	TRBJ2-5	-	CASSPRGGRETQYF	TGTGCCAGCTCACCAAGGGGGGGACGCGAGACCCAGTACTTC
TRBV9	-	TRBJ2-2	-	CASSVGIESGELFF	TGTGCCAGCAGCGTAGGAATAGAATCCGGGGAGCTGTTTTTT
TRBV29-1	TRBD2	TRBJ2-3	-	CSVESGGRDTQYF	TGCAGCGTTGAATCGGGGGGGCGAGATACGCAGTATTTT
TRBV2	-	TRBJ1-1	-	CASTRTDEAFF	TGTGCCAGCACCCGGACAGATGAAGCTTTCTTT
TRBV28	-	TRBJ1-2	-	CASSLSGAGYTF	TGTGCCAGCAGTCTTAGCGGGGCGGGCTACACCTTC
TRBV28	TRBD1	TRBJ1-5	-	CASSLYTGAREPQHF	TGTGCCAGCAGTTTATACACAGGGGCCCGGGAGCCCCAGCATTTT
TRBV30	-	TRBJ2-2	once	CAWSFKGDTRELFF	TGTGCCTGGAGTTTTAAAGGGGACACCCGGGAGCTGTTTTTT
TRBV6-1	-	TRBJ2-7	-	CASSEFLEQYF	TGTGCCAGCAGTGAATTTCTCGAGCAGTACTTC
TRBV18	-	TRBJ1-3	few	CASSTEDSHYLGNTIYF	TGTGCCAGCTCAACGGAGGACTCACACTATCTCGGAAACACCATATATTTT